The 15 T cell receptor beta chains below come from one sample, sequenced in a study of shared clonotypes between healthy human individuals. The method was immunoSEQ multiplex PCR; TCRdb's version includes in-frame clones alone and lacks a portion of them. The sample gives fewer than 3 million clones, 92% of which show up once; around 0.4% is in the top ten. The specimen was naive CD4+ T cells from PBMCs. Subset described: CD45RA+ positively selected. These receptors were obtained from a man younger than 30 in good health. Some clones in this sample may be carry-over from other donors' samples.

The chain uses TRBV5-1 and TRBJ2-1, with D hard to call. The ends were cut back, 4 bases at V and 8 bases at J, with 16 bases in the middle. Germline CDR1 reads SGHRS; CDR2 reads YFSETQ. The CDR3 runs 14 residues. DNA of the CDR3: TGCGCCAGCAGCAGGCCAGAAGGATTAGATGAGCAGTTCTTC. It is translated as CASSRPEGLDEQFF.

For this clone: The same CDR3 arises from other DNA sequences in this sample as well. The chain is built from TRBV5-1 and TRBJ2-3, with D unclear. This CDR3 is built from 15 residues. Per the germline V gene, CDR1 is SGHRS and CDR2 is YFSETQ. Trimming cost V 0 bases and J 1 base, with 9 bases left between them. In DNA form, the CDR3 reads TGCGCCAGCAGCTTGGCCGGCCTTGGCACAGATACGCAGTATTTT. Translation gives CASSLAGLGTDTQYF.

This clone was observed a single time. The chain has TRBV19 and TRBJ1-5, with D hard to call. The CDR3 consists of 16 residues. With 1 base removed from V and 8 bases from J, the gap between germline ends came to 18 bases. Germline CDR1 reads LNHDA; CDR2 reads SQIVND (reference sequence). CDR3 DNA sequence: TGTGCCAGTAGTATAGGGCAGGCTCGAGCCGGAGAGCCCCAGCATTTT. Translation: CASSIGQARAGEPQHF.

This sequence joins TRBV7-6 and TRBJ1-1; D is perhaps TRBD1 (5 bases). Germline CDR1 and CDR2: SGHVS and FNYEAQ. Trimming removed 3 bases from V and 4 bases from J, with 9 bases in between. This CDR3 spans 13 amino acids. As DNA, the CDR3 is TGTGCCAGCAGCTTGGGGCTGAGCACTGAAGCTTTCTTT. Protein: CASSLGLSTEAFF. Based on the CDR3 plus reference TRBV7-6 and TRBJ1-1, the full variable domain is GAGVSQSPRYKVTKRGQDVALRCDPISGHVSLYWYRQALGQGPEFLTYFNYEAQQDKSGLPNDRFSAERPEGSISTLTIQRTEQRDSAMYRCASSLGLSTEAFFGQGTRLTVV.

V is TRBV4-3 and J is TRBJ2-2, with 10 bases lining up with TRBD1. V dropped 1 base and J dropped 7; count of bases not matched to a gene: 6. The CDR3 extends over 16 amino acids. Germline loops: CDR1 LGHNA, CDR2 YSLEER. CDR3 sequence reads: CASSQAGTGVGGELFF. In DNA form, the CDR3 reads TGCGCCAGCAGCCAAGCAGGGACAGGGGTTGGCGGGGAGCTGTTTTTT.

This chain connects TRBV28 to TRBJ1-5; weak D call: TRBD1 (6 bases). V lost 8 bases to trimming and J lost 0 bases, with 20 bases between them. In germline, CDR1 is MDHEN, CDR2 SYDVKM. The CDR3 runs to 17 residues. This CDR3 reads CASGVVGRGYSNQPQHF. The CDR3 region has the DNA TGTGCCAGCGGGGTGGTAGGCAGGGGTTATAGCAATCAGCCCCAGCATTTT.

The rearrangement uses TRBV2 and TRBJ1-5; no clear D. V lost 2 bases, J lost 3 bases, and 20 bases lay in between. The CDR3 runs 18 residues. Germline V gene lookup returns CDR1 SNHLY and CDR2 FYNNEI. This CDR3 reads CASSESQSSQTDNQPQHF. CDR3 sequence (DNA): TGTGCCAGCAGTGAATCGCAATCGAGCCAAACCGACAATCAGCCCCAGCATTTT.

DNA of the CDR3: TGCGCCAGCAGCTTAGGGCTAGCGGGGAATGGGCTGTACTTC. Translated: CASSLGLAGNGLYF. The chain employs TRBV5-1 and TRBJ2-7; 9 bases agree with TRBD2. Germline-derived CDR1 and CDR2 are SGHRS and YFSETQ. This CDR3 comprises 14 residues. J was trimmed by 12 bases and V by 2 bases; bases with no gene match: 12.

In DNA, the CDR3 is TGTGCCAGCAGTCCGGGGGTGGGGATTGGCTACACCTTC. Its protein product is CASSPGVGIGYTF. The chain recombines TRBV2 with TRBJ1-2, with a possible D match to TRBD1 (5 bases). This CDR3 comprises 13 residues. V shed 5 bases and J shed 7 bases, with 14 bases lying between them. Germline CDR1 and CDR2: SNHLY and FYNNEI.

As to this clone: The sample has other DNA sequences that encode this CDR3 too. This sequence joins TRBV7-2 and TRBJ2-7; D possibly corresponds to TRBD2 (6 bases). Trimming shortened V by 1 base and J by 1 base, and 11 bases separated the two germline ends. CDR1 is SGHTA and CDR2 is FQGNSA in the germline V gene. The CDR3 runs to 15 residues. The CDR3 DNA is TGTGCCAGCAGCTTAGGCGGGACGCGGTCCTACGAGCAGTACTTC. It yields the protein CASSLGGTRSYEQYF.

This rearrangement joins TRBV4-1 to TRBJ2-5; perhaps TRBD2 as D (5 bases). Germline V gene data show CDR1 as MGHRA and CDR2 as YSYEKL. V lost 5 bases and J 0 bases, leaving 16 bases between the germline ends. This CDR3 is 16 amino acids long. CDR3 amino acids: CASSFNSGSYQETQYF. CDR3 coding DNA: TGCGCCAGCAGCTTCAACAGCGGCTCGTACCAAGAGACCCAGTACTTC.

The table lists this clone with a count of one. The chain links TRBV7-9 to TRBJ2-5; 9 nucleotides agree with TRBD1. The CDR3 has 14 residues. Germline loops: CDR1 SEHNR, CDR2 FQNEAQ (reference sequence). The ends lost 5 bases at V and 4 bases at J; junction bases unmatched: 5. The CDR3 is CASSAWGQGETQYF. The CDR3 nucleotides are TGTGCCAGCAGCGCGTGGGGACAGGGAGAGACCCAGTACTTC.

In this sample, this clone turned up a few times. CDR3 sequence reads: CASSVVRDSVYF. CDR3 nucleotide sequence: TGTGCCAGCAGTGTTGTCAGAGACTCTGTATATTTT. V and J are TRBV2 and TRBJ1-3; D not certain. The V end lost 4 bases, the J end lost 14 bases, and 15 bases lay between the germline ends. Germline V CDR1 and CDR2: SNHLY, FYNNEI. The length of the CDR3 is 12 residues.

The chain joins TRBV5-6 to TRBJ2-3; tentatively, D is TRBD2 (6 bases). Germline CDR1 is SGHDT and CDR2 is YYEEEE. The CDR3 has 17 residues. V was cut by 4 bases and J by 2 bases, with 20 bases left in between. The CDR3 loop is CASSVPWKDYTTDTQYF. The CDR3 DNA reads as TGTGCCAGCAGCGTCCCATGGAAGGACTACACCACAGATACGCAGTATTTT.

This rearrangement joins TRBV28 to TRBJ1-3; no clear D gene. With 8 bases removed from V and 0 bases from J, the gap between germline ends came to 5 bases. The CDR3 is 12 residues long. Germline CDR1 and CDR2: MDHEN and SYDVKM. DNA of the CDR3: TGTGCCAGCCGACACTCTGGAAACACCATATATTTT. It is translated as CASRHSGNTIYF.